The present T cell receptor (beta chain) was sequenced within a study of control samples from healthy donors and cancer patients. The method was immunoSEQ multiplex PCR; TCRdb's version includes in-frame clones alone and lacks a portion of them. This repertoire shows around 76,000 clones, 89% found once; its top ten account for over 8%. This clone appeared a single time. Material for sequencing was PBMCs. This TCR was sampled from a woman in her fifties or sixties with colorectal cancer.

CDR3 sequence: CASSQVTDPRVTEAFF. CDR3 in DNA: TGTGCCAGCAGCCAAGTCACAGATCCCCGGGTCACTGAAGCTTTCTTT. The chain employs TRBV14 and TRBJ1-1; D unresolved. This CDR3 is 16 amino acids long. V was trimmed by 1 base and J by 4 bases, leaving 16 bases between them. Looked up from germline, CDR1 is SGHDN and CDR2 is FVKESK.